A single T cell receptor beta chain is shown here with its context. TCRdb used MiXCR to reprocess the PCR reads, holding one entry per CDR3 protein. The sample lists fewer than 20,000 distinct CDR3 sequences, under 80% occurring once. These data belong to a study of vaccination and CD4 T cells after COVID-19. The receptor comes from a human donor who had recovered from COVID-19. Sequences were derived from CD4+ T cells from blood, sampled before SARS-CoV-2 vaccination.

This CDR3 reads CASRRGQGQETQYF. Written as DNA, the CDR3 is TGTGCCAGCAGGAGGGGACAGGGGCAAGAGACCCAGTACTTC. The chain joins TRBV12-3 or TRBV12-4 to TRBJ2-5, with 10 bases that match TRBD1. V trimming: 6 bases; J trimming: 2 bases; junction bases outside the gene matches: 3. This CDR3 contains 14 residues.